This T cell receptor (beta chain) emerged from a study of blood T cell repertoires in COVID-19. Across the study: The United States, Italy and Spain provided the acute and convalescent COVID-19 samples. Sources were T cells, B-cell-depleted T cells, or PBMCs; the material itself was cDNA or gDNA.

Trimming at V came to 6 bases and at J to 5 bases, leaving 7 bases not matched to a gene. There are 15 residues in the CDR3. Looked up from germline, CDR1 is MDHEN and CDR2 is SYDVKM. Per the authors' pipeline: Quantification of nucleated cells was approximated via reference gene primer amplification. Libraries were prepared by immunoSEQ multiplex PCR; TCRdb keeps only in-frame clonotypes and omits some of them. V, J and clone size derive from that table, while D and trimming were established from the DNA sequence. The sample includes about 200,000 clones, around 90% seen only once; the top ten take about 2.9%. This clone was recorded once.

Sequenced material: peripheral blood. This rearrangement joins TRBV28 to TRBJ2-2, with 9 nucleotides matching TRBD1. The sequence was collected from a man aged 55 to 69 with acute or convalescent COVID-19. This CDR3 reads CASRPQGAGTGELFF. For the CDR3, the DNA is TGTGCCAGCAGACCACAGGGGGCTGGTACCGGGGAGCTGTTTTTT.